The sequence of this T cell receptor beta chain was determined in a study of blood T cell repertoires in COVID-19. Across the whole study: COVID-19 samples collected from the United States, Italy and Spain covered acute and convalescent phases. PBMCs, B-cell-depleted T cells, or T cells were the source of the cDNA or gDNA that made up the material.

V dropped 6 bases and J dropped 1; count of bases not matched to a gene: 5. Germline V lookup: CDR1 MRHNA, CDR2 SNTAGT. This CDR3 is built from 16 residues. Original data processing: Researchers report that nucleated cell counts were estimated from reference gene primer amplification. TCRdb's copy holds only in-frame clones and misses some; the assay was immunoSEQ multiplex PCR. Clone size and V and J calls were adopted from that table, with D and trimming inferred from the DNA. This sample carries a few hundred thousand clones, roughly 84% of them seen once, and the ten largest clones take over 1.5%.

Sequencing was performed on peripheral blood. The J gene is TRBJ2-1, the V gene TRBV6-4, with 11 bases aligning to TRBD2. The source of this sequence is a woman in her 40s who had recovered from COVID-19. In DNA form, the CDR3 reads TGTGCCAGCAGAGTTAGCGGGGGGGCTTCCTACAATGAGCAGTTCTTC. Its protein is CASRVSGGASYNEQFF.